Below, 17 T cell receptor beta chains from the same sample are listed, as sequenced in a study of T cell responses to AZD1222 COVID-19 vaccine (dated by TCRdb to the early 2020s). In the paper's terms, the time point label means: about 28 days (+/-7) after the second vaccine dose. To prepare the library, the immunoSEQ multiplex PCR assay was applied. Imported from immuneACCESS, the table was reduced by TCRdb to in-frame sequences with V and J called. These copies leave out some clones; in studies compared against another copy, an unresolved V gene accounts for under half, and the cause of the remainder is not known. This sample lists around 130,000 clones; nearly 90% were detected once. The top ten clones comprise 5% to 6% of the sample. Sequencing was performed on peripheral blood, taken 28 days after the second AZD1222 dose. These receptors were collected from an adult who received the AZD1222 COVID-19 vaccine.

The chain joins TRBV6-1 to TRBJ1-3, with 8 bases fitting TRBD1. Trimming cost V 4 bases and J 4 bases; bases outside gene matches: 9. In germline, CDR1 is MNHNS, CDR2 SASEGT. The CDR3 is made up of 16 amino acids. The CDR3 spells CASSVTGALFGNTIYF. The DNA of the CDR3 is TGTGCCAGCAGTGTGACAGGGGCGCTATTCGGAAACACCATATATTTT.

V is TRBV5-6 and J is TRBJ1-2, with D unresolved. The CDR3 has 11 residues. The germline V gene encodes CDR1 SGHDT and CDR2 YYEEEE. The germline V and J ends were trimmed by 5 bases and 1 base, with 3 bases remaining between them. The CDR3 spells CASSINYGYTF. The DNA for the CDR3 is TGTGCCAGCAGTATTAACTATGGCTACACCTTC.

The V call is TRBV28, the J call TRBJ1-1; a possible D gene is TRBD1 (5 bases). The germline V gene encodes CDR1 MDHEN and CDR2 SYDVKM. The CDR3 sequence is 14 residues long. Trimming took off 1 base at V and 4 bases at J, with 10 bases between the two ends. CDR3 sequence: CASSLYGGGTEAFF. CDR3 nucleotide sequence: TGTGCCAGCAGTTTATATGGGGGGGGCACTGAAGCTTTCTTT.

This chain connects TRBV5-6 to TRBJ2-3; D remains ambiguous. Between the trimmed V and J ends, which lost 3 bases and 1 base, there was a span of 6 bases. Germline-derived CDR1 and CDR2 are SGHDT and YYEEEE. The CDR3 has 13 amino acids. The CDR3 is CASSSAGTDTQYF. CDR3 nucleotide sequence: TGTGCCAGCAGCTCGGCCGGCACAGATACGCAGTATTTT.

This rearrangement joins TRBV7-6 to TRBJ1-2; 7 positions agree with TRBD1. The CDR3 is made up of 15 amino acids. Germline CDR1 and CDR2: SGHVS and FNYEAQ. The J segment lost 8 bases and the V segment lost 2 bases, leaving 11 bases of the junction unmatched. The CDR3 DNA sequence: TGTGCCAGCAGCTTATCCGGGACAGCCATAGGCGGCTACACCTTC. It specifies CASSLSGTAIGGYTF.

This clone was seen only a few times. V gene TRBV19 combines with J gene TRBJ2-1; D might be TRBD2 (5 bases). V lost 3 bases, J lost 6 bases, and 21 bases lay in between. The CDR3 covers 17 residues. Germline V gene lookup returns CDR1 LNHDA and CDR2 SQIVND (reference sequence). CDR3 nucleotides: TGTGCCAGTAGTATCAATCCTAGCCTTCTTGAAGTCAATGAGCAGTTCTTC. Translation gives CASSINPSLLEVNEQFF.

The chain is built from TRBV4-1 and TRBJ2-1, with TRBD2 identical over 8 bases. CDR3 length: 19 amino acids. CDR1 is MGHRA, CDR2 YSYEKL, per germline. V lost 0 bases to trimming and J lost 2 bases; unmatched junction nucleotides: 12. The CDR3 here is CASSQEAEVLAVPYNEQFF. The DNA for the CDR3 is TGCGCCAGCAGCCAAGAGGCCGAGGTACTAGCGGTGCCCTACAATGAGCAGTTCTTC.

A few counts support this clone. The V and J genes are TRBV29-1 and TRBJ2-1; the D gene is possibly TRBD2 (6 bases). With 4 bases removed from V and 7 bases from J, the gap between germline ends came to 17 bases. The CDR3 is 14 amino acids. In germline, CDR1 is SQVTM, CDR2 ANQGSEA. CDR3 protein: CSVVGDGRGNEQFF. The CDR3 region has the DNA TGCAGCGTTGTTGGGGACGGGAGAGGGAATGAGCAGTTCTTC.

The chain employs TRBV28 and TRBJ2-3, with 7 positions matching TRBD1. The V gene's germline CDR1 is MDHEN and CDR2 SYDVKM. CDR3 length: 15 amino acids. V lost 1 base, J lost 4 bases, and 5 bases stayed unmatched. The DNA for the CDR3 is TGTGCCAGCAGTTTATCTGGGGACAGCTCAGATACGCAGTATTTT. It codes for CASSLSGDSSDTQYF.

The chain recombines TRBV19 with TRBJ1-2; the D is unclear. Trimming cost V 8 bases and J 4 bases, with 14 bases left between them. The CDR3 covers 13 residues. Germline CDR1 and CDR2: LNHDA and SQIVND (reference sequence). CDR3: CASFPAGVYGYTF. CDR3 DNA: TGTGCCAGTTTCCCAGCAGGAGTCTATGGCTACACCTTC. The full variable domain, rest sourced from reference TRBV19 and TRBJ1-2, is DGGITQSPKYLFRKEGQNVTLSCEQNLNHDAMYWYRQDPGQGLRLIYYSQIVNDFQKGDIAEGYSVSREKKESFPLTVTSAQKNPTAFYLCASFPAGVYGYTFGSGTRLTVV.

The J gene is TRBJ1-2, the V gene TRBV4-3; D ambiguous. In germline, CDR1 is LGHNA, CDR2 YSLEER. V lost 0 bases, J lost 3 bases, and 14 bases lay in between. This CDR3 has 16 amino acids. CDR3 sequence reads: CASSQDVGGWDYGYTF. CDR3 DNA: TGCGCCAGCAGCCAAGATGTCGGAGGGTGGGACTATGGCTACACCTTC.

The CDR3 DNA is TGCACCAGCAGCCAAGCTTATGGACAGGGGGCGCTTAGCTATGGCTACACCTTC. It specifies CTSSQAYGQGALSYGYTF. The chain combines TRBV1 with TRBJ1-2; the D call TRBD1 from the table was never checked on the DNA. TRBV1 is recorded as a pseudogene. The CDR3 loop spans 18 amino acids.

The CDR3 sequence: CAWTPGLLNEQFF. The CDR3 coding sequence is TGTGCCTGGACCCCGGGCCTCTTAAATGAGCAGTTCTTC. This rearrangement joins TRBV30 to TRBJ2-1; D is uncertain. CDR1 and CDR2 (germline): GTSNPN, SVGIG (reference sequence). Between the trimmed V and J ends, which lost 4 bases and 7 bases, there was a span of 14 bases. The CDR3 length is 13 residues.

The chain recombines TRBV6-5 with TRBJ2-1; 9 bases fit TRBD2. The germline gives CDR1 MNHEY, CDR2 SVGAGI. This CDR3 spans 16 amino acids. J was trimmed by 5 bases and V by 1 base; bases with no gene match: 6. CDR3 amino acids: CASSYWGREGHNEQFF. CDR3 nucleotides: TGTGCCAGCAGTTACTGGGGGCGGGAGGGCCACAATGAGCAGTTCTTC.

The V and J genes are TRBV6-5 and TRBJ2-2; possible D gene TRBD1, 6 bases. V lost 6 bases and J lost 1, with 12 bases in between. CDR1 is MNHEY and CDR2 is SVGAGI in the germline V gene. This CDR3 has 15 residues. The CDR3: CASSPDRVNTGELFF. The CDR3 nucleotides are TGTGCCAGCAGCCCGGACAGAGTGAACACCGGGGAGCTGTTTTTT.

This clone was seen just once. This chain uses TRBV19 with TRBJ1-1; D unresolved. Per the germline V gene, CDR1 is LNHDA and CDR2 is SQIVND (reference sequence). The CDR3 totals 14 residues. Trimming took off 7 bases at V and 2 bases at J, with 14 bases between the two ends. CDR3 sequence reads: CASKSEQPNTEAFF. For the CDR3, the DNA is TGTGCCAGTAAATCGGAGCAGCCCAACACTGAAGCTTTCTTT.

V is TRBV19 and J is TRBJ1-5; possibly TRBD1 for D (5 bases). The CDR3 consists of 14 residues. V gave up 6 bases and J gave up 0 bases, with 9 bases separating them. Germline lookup yields CDR1 LNHDA and CDR2 SQIVND (reference sequence). This CDR3 reads CASSPDSSNQPQHF. DNA of the CDR3: TGTGCCAGTAGCCCAGACAGTAGCAATCAGCCCCAGCATTTT.